The clone carrying this T cell receptor (beta chain) was seen a single time. Antigen unknown. This sample was taken from a study of cytomegalovirus exposure and HLA in healthy donors. Study-wide results and limits: The presence/absence work took it that sequencing depth was about the same across donors. V- and J-gene trimming in TCR beta was tied to a missense DCLRE1C variant by an analysis performed later.

Primers for the PCR totalled 60 Vbeta and 13 Jbeta. Sequencing used immunoSEQ multiplex PCR; TCRdb keeps in-frame clones, though not all of them. Among approximately 72,000 clones listed, about 66% were seen once. The donors (healthy individuals) were bone marrow donors. The CDR3 loop spans 14 amino acids. Trimming took 2 bases from V and 0 from J, leaving 5 bases between them. Germline CDR1 and CDR2: SGHTA and FQGTGA. The sample consisted of PBMCs. The TCR was taken from a middle-aged man in good health and CMV-seropositive. The chain has TRBV7-3 and TRBJ1-3, with D uncertain. The CDR3 DNA sequence: TGTGCCAGCAGCTTAGGGCACTCTGGAAACACCATATATTTT. Residues: CASSLGHSGNTIYF.